These 8 T cell receptor beta chains were sequenced from one sample in a study of T cells in Graves' hyperthyroidism and ophthalmopathy. RNA transcripts yielded amplified TCR beta CDR3 regions. During a first-round RT-PCR of the TCR CDR3, the HTBI primer set was used. TCRdb ran MiXCR on the multiplex PCR reads and lists one entry per CDR3 protein. The sample lists a few hundred thousand distinct CDR3 sequences, about half seen once, with about 8.3% in the top ten. The specimen sequenced was peripheral blood or thyroid tissue (not recorded which). These receptors all stem from a woman between 18 and 29 years old with Graves' hyperthyroidism.

About this clonotype: This may be a read error: a much more frequent sequence differs by one nucleotide. This rearrangement joins TRBV10-3 to TRBJ1-2; D gene unclear. The CDR3 spans 15 residues. Germline assignment: CDR1 ENHRY and CDR2 SYGVKD. Trimming cost V 3 bases and J 8 bases, with 19 bases left between them. The CDR3 nucleotides are TGTGCCATCAGTGAAGGTTTCTCGCCCGTACAAGGCTACACCTTC. Protein sequence: CAISEGFSPVQGYTF.

There are a few counts of this clonotype. The chain recombines TRBV6-6 with TRBJ1-2, with TRBD1 identical over 9 bases. From germline, CDR1 is MNHNY and CDR2 SVGAGI (reference sequence). Trimming took 4 bases from V and 4 from J; bases not matched to a gene: 4. The CDR3 loop spans 14 amino acids. CDR3: CASSSTGGIYGYTF. As DNA, the CDR3 is TGTGCCAGCAGTTCTACAGGGGGCATCTATGGCTACACCTTC.

Only one count was recorded for this clonotype. The V call is TRBV29-1, the J call TRBJ2-3; 7 positions match TRBD2. The CDR3 runs to 16 residues. Looked up from germline, CDR1 is SQVTM and CDR2 is ANQGSEA. The J segment lost 3 bases and the V segment lost 2 bases, leaving 11 bases of the junction unmatched. DNA of the CDR3: TGCAGCGTTGAATACCGAGAGACTAGCCAGACAGATACGCAGTATTTT. Protein: CSVEYRETSQTDTQYF.

This clonotype was seen at least ten times. The chain combines TRBV12-3 or TRBV12-4 with TRBJ1-3, with D unclear. V was cut by 4 bases and J by 4 bases, with 2 bases left in between. The CDR3 spans 11 residues. Here the CDR3 reads CASSWGNTIYF. The CDR3 region has the DNA TGTGCCAGCAGTTGGGGAAACACCATATATTTT.

This sequence joins TRBV7-3 and TRBJ2-5, with D maybe TRBD1 (10 bases). Germline V gene sequence: CDR1 SGHTA, CDR2 FQGTGA. The CDR3 consists of 15 residues. V lost 3 bases, J lost 5 bases, and 16 bases lay in between. This chain's CDR3 is CASSFSGGQGETQYF. DNA of the CDR3: TGTGCCAGCAGCTTTAGCGGGGGACAGGGGGAGACCCAGTACTTC. The full variable domain, its missing parts supplied by reference TRBV7-3 and TRBJ2-5, is GAGVSQTPSNKVTEKGKYVELRCDPISGHTALYWYRQSLGQGPEFLIYFQGTGAADDSGLPNDRFFAVRPEGSVSTLKIQRTERGDSAVYLCASSFSGGQGETQYFGPGTRLLVL.

This clonotype has ten or more counts. The chain has TRBV12-3 or TRBV12-4 and TRBJ2-7; D gene unclear. V was pared by 6 bases and J by 0 bases, with 15 bases between. The CDR3 extends over 15 amino acids. The CDR3 DNA sequence: TGTGCCAGCAGCCCAGTGGCCCTAAGCTCCTACGAGCAGTACTTC. Its protein product is CASSPVALSSYEQYF.

This clonotype appeared a few times. The chain is built from TRBV7-3 and TRBJ2-3, with 8 nucleotides matching TRBD2. Germline V CDR1 and CDR2: SGHTA, FQGTGA. The CDR3 is 16 amino acids. Trimming removed 3 bases from V and 5 bases from J; junction bases left unmatched: 10. CDR3 sequence: CASSLPGAGGLDTQYF. CDR3 bases: TGTGCCAGCAGCTTGCCTGGTGCGGGAGGTTTAGATACGCAGTATTTT.

Concerning this clonotype itself: A much more abundant neighbour one base away suggests this may be a read error. The chain recombines TRBV20-1 with TRBJ2-5; 13 bases are shared with TRBD2. The V gene end was trimmed by 6 bases and the J gene end by 11 bases; junction bases not matched to a gene: 18. The CDR3 is 16 residues long. Germline V gene lookup returns CDR1 DFQATT and CDR2 SNEGSKA (reference sequence). The CDR3 spells CSALLYRTSGSTRQYF. The CDR3 DNA reads TGCAGTGCCCTCCTATACCGGACTAGCGGGAGCACAAGGCAGTACTTC.